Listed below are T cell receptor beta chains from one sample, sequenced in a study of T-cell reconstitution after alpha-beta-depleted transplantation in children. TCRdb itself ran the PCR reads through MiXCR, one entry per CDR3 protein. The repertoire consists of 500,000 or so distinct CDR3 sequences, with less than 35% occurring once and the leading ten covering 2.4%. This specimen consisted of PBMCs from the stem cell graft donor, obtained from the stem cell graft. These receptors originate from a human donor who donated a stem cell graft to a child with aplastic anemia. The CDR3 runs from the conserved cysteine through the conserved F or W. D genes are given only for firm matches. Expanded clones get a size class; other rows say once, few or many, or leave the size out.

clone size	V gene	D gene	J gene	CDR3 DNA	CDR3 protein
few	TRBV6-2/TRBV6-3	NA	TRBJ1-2	TGTGCCAGCAGTTCCTATCCGGGCCCTACTATTAACTATGGCTACACCTTC	CASSSYPGPTINYGYTF
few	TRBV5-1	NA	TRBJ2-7	TGCGCCAGCAGCTTGAGACTGAGCTCCTACGAGCAGTACTTC	CASSLRLSSYEQYF
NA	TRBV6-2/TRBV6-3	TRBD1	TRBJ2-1	TGTGCCAGCAGTTACTTTATGGGACAGGAAAGGAGGAATGAGCAGTTCTTC	CASSYFMGQERRNEQFF
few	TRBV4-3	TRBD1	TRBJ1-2	TGCGCCAGCAGCCAAGAGGACAGGATTTCCCATGGCTACACCTTC	CASSQEDRISHGYTF
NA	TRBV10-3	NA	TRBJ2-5	TGTGCCATCAGCCTCGCGGGCCTCGGAGAGACCCAGTACTTC	CAISLAGLGETQYF
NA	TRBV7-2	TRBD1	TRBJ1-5	TGTGCCAGCAGCTTCCCCCCCGGGACAGGGGTAAATCAGCCCCAGCATTTT	CASSFPPGTGVNQPQHF
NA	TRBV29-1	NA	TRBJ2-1	TGCAGCGTTGAAGATGGCTGGGCAGGAATCTCCTACAATGAGCAGTTCTTC	CSVEDGWAGISYNEQFF
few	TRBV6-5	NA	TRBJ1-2	TGTGCCAGCAGTTACGAGACGGACTATGGCTACACCTTC	CASSYETDYGYTF
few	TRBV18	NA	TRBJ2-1	TGTGCCAGCTCACTAAGCGCGGGACTCAGCAATGAGCAGTTCTTC	CASSLSAGLSNEQFF
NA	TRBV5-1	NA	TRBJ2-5	TGCGCCAGCAGCTTCACCCCTTCAGAGACCCAGTACTTC	CASSFTPSETQYF
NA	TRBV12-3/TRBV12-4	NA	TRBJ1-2	TGTGCCAGCAAAGCGGGGCGCGCTGGCTACACCTTC	CASKAGRAGYTF
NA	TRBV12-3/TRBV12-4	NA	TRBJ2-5	TGTGCCAGCGCCATAAGGAGAACGGAGACCCAGTACTTC	CASAIRRTETQYF
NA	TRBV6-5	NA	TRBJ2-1	TGTGCCAGCAGTTCGGAAAATGGGAGGATAAGAAATGAGCAGTTCTTC	CASSSENGRIRNEQFF
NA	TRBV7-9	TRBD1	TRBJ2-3	TGTGCCTGGGGACAGGGGGCTGCAGATACGCAGTATTTT	CAWGQGAADTQYF